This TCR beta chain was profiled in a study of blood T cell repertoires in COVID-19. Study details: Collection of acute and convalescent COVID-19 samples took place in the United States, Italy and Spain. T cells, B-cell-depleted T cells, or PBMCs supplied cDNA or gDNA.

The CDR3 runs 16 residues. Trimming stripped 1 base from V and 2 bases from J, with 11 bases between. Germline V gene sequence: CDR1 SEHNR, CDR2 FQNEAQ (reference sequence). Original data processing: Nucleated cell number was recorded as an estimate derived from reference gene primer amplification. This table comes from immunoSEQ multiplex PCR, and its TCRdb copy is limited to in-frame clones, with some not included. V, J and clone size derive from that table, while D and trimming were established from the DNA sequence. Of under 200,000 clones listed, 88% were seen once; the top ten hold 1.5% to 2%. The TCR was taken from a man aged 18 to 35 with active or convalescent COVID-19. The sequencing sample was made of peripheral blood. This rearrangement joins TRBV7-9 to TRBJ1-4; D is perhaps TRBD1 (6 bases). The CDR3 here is CASSLVVDSTNEKLFF. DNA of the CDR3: TGTGCCAGCAGCTTAGTGGTGGACAGCACTAATGAAAAACTGTTTTTT.